This T cell receptor beta chain was recovered during a study of T cell responses to AZD1222 COVID-19 vaccine. Notes on the study in general: Just a handful of AZD1222 recipients were seropositive at baseline. Nearly half of the spike-specific TCRs reportedly recognize variant regions that carry no mutations. The donor cohort was predominantly white British with a female majority, and clonal diversity may have been underestimated.

Clones were sequenced by immunoSEQ multiplex PCR, and TCRdb holds only the in-frame ones, with some missing. The sample contains some 52,000 clones, 80% to 90% of which appear only once. Pooled in the analysis were second doses at about 4 or about 12 weeks. On this clone itself: No antigen is known for it.

The TCR was taken from an adult who received the AZD1222 COVID-19 vaccine. The sample consisted of peripheral blood, taken 28 days after the second AZD1222 dose.

The CDR3 coding sequence is TGTGCCAGCAGCTTGTTCCATGGGACAGGGGGCACTGGCTACACCTTC. It encodes CASSLFHGTGGTGYTF. V and J are TRBV5-8 and TRBJ1-2; 12 positions agree with TRBD1. This CDR3 region has 16 residues. Germline CDR1 reads SGHTS; CDR2 reads YDEGEE. After removal of 1 base from V and 7 bases from J, the junction contained 8 bases not matched to a gene.